Listed below are T cell receptor beta chains from one sample, sequenced in a study of T cells in localized non-small cell lung cancer. Produced via immunoSEQ multiplex PCR; TCRdb's table is partial and in-frame only. The top ten clones hold about a fifth of a sample with over a thousand clones, 20% to 25% of them seen once. The sequencing used lung tumor tissue, collected before any cancer treatment. These receptors all stem from a male donor aged 60 or over with stage I squamous cell lung carcinoma. The CDR3 runs from the conserved cysteine through the conserved F or W. D genes are given only for firm matches. Rows may omit the clone size; those that give it use once, few, many or a size class.

J gene: TRBJ2-3; D gene: -; V gene: TRBV9; clone size: few; CDR3 protein: CASSGGSADTQYF; CDR3 DNA: TGTGCCAGCAGCGGGGGGAGTGCAGATACGCAGTATTTT
J gene: TRBJ2-6; D gene: TRBD2; V gene: TRBV11-3; clone size: few; CDR3 protein: CASSSDGRNNVLTF; CDR3 DNA: TGTGCCAGCAGCTCGGACGGGAGGAACAACGTCCTGACTTTC
J gene: TRBJ1-2; D gene: -; V gene: TRBV15; clone size: -; CDR3 protein: CATSRDRAVNGYTF; CDR3 DNA: TGTGCCACCAGCAGAGATCGGGCAGTGAATGGCTACACCTTC
J gene: TRBJ1-1; D gene: -; V gene: TRBV6-8; clone size: large; CDR3 protein: CAIKRTVESLSTEAFF; CDR3 DNA: TGTGCCATCAAGAGGACAGTGGAATCGTTGAGCACTGAAGCTTTCTTT
J gene: TRBJ2-2; D gene: TRBD1; V gene: TRBV14; clone size: few; CDR3 protein: CASSQGTGGGPFGGELFF; CDR3 DNA: TGTGCCAGCAGCCAAGGAACAGGGGGAGGCCCTTTCGGCGGGGAGCTGTTTTTT
J gene: TRBJ2-5; D gene: -; V gene: TRBV6-8; clone size: -; CDR3 protein: CAIRGEVRQETQYF; CDR3 DNA: TGTGCCATCAGGGGGGAGGTGCGGCAAGAGACCCAGTACTTC
J gene: TRBJ1-2; D gene: -; V gene: TRBV9; clone size: large; CDR3 protein: CASSVGWGGDGYGYTF; CDR3 DNA: TGTGCCAGCAGCGTAGGCTGGGGTGGAGATGGGTATGGCTACACCTTC
J gene: TRBJ1-2; D gene: TRBD1; V gene: TRBV29-1; clone size: -; CDR3 protein: CSVEAPQGYGYTF; CDR3 DNA: TGCAGCGTTGAAGCCCCACAGGGGTATGGCTACACCTTC
J gene: TRBJ1-4; D gene: -; V gene: TRBV30; clone size: -; CDR3 protein: CAWLDRANEKLFF; CDR3 DNA: TGTGCCTGGTTGGACAGAGCTAATGAAAAACTGTTTTTT
J gene: TRBJ2-7; D gene: TRBD1; V gene: TRBV11-3; clone size: -; CDR3 protein: CASSRADRGPHYEQYF; CDR3 DNA: TGTGCCAGCAGCAGAGCCGACAGGGGGCCACATTACGAGCAGTACTTC
J gene: TRBJ1-6; D gene: TRBD1; V gene: TRBV18; clone size: once; CDR3 protein: CASSPRDSGSPLHF; CDR3 DNA: TGTGCCAGCTCCCCTCGGGACAGCGGTTCACCCCTCCACTTT